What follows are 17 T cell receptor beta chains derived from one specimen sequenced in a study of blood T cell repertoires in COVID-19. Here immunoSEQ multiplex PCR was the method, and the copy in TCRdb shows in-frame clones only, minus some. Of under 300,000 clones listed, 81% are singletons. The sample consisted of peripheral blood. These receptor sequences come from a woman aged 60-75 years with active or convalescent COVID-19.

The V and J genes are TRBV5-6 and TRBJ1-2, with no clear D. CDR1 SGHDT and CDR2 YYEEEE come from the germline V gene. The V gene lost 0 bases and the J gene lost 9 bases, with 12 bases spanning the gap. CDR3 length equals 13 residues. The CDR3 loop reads CASSLGIGGSYTF. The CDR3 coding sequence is TGTGCCAGCAGCTTGGGGATTGGCGGGAGCTACACCTTC.

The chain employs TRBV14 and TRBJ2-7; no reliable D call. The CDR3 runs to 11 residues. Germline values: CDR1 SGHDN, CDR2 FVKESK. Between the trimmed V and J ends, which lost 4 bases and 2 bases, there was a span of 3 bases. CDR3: CASSPTYEQYF. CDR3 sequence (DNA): TGTGCCAGCAGCCCTACCTACGAGCAGTACTTC.

The CDR3 loop reads CASSLLGSSEQFF. In DNA, the CDR3 is TGTGCCAGCAGCCTACTAGGCAGTAGTGAGCAGTTCTTC. This chain links TRBV14 with TRBJ2-1; D might be TRBD2 (5 bases). CDR3 length: 13 residues. Germline CDR1 reads SGHDN; CDR2 reads FVKESK. The V and J ends lost 4 bases and 9 bases respectively, with 13 bases between them.

The CDR3, as DNA: TGTGCCAGCAGCTTTGGGGGGTCGAATGAAAAACTGTTTTTT. Its protein product is CASSFGGSNEKLFF. The chain links TRBV5-6 to TRBJ1-4, with a tentative D call TRBD1 (5 bases). V gave up 2 bases and J gave up 5 bases, with 10 bases separating them. Germline V CDR1 and CDR2: SGHDT, YYEEEE. The CDR3 spans 14 residues.

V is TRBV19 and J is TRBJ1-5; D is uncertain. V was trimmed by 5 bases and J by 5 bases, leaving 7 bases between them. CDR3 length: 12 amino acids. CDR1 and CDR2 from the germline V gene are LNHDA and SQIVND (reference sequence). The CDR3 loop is CASSLLYQPQHF. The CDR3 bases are TGTGCCAGTAGTCTTTTGTATCAGCCCCAGCATTTT.

CDR3 coding DNA: TGCAGCGTCGACTATACTAGCTTCAGCACAGATACGCAGTATTTT. Its protein is CSVDYTSFSTDTQYF. The chain has TRBV29-1 and TRBJ2-3; TRBD2 is a possible D gene (6 bases). Trimming pared 6 bases from V and 0 bases from J, leaving 16 bases between. The length of the CDR3 is 15 residues. Per the germline V gene, CDR1 is SQVTM and CDR2 is ANQGSEA.

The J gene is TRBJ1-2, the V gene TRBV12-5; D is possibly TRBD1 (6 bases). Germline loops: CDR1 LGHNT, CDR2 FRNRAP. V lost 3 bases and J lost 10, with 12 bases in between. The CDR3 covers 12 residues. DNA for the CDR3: TGTGCTAGTGGTTTAGACAGGTTGTACTACACCTTC. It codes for CASGLDRLYYTF.

The CDR3 DNA is TGTGCCAGCAGCGTGGGCGAGATAAACACTGAAGCTTTCTTT. This translates into CASSVGEINTEAFF. This chain links TRBV9 with TRBJ1-1; D gene unclear. The CDR3 is 14 residues long. Trimming took 2 bases from V and 2 from J, leaving 10 bases between them. The germline V gene has CDR1 SGDLS and CDR2 YYNGEE.

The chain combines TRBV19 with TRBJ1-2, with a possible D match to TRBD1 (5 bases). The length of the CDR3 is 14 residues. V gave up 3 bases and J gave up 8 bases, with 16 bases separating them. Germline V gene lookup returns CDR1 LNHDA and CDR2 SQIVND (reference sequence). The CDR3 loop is CASSIGIDHRGYTF. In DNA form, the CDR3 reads TGTGCCAGTAGTATTGGCATAGATCACAGGGGCTACACCTTC. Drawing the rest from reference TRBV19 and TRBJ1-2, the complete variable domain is DGGITQSPKYLFRKEGQNVTLSCEQNLNHDAMYWYRQDPGQGLRLIYYSQIVNDFQKGDIAEGYSVSREKKESFPLTVTSAQKNPTAFYLCASSIGIDHRGYTFGSGTRLTVV.

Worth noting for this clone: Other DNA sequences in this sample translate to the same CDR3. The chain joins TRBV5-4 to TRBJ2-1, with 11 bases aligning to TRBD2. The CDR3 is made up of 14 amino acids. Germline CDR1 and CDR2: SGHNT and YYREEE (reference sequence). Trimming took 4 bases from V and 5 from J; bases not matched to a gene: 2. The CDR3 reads CASSLAGGNNEQFF. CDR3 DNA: TGTGCCAGCAGCCTAGCGGGGGGTAACAATGAGCAGTTCTTC.

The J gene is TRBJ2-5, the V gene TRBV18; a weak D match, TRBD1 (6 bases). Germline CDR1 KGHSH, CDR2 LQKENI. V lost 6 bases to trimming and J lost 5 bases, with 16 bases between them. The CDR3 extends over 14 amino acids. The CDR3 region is CASSPQGLGETQYF. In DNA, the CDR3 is TGTGCCAGCTCGCCTCAGGGGCTGGGGGAGACCCAGTACTTC.

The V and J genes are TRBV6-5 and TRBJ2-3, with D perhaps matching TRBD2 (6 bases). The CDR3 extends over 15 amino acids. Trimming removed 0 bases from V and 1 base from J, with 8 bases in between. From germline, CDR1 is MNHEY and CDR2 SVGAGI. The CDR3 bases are TGTGCCAGCAGTTACTCCGGGACTGGCACAGATACGCAGTATTTT. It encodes CASSYSGTGTDTQYF.

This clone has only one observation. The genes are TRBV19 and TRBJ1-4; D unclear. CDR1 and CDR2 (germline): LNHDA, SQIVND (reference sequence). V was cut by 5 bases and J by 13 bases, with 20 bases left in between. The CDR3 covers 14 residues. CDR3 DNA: TGTGCCAGTAGTCGCCCAGAGGGTGAGGGAAGACTGTTTTTT. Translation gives CASSRPEGEGRLFF.

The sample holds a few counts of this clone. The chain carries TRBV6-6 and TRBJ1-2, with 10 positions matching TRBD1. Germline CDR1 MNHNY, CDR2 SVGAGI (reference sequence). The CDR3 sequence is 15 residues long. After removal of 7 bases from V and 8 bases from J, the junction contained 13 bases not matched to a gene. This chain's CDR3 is CASTQGQGLKDGYTF. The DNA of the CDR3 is TGTGCCAGCACCCAGGGACAGGGGCTCAAAGACGGCTACACCTTC.

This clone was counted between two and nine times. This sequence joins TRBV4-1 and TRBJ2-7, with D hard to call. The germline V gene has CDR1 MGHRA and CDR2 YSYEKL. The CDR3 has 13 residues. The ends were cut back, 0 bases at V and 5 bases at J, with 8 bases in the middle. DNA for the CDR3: TGCGCCAGCAGCCAAGATACGCAGGACGAGCAGTACTTC. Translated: CASSQDTQDEQYF.

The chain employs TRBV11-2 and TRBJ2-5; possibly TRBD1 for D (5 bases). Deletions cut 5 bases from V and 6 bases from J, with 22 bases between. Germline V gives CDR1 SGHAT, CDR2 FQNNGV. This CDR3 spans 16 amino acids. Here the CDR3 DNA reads TGTGCCAGCAGCCCGTCGGTCGGACAACCTGTTCAGACCCAGTACTTC. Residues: CASSPSVGQPVQTQYF.

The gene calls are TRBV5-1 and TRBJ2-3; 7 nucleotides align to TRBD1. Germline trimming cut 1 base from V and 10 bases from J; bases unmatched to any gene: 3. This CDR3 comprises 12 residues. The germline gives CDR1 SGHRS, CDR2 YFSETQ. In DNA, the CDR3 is TGCGCCAGCAGCTTGTCCGGACAGGCGCAGTATTTT. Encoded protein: CASSLSGQAQYF. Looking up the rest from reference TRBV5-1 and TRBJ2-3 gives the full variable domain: KAGVTQTPRYLIKTRGQQVTLSCSPISGHRSVSWYQQTPGQGLQFLFEYFSETQRNKGNFPGRFSGRQFSNSRSEMNVSTLELGDSALYLCASSLSGQAQYFGPGTRLTVL.